The sequence of this T cell receptor (beta chain) was determined in a study of kidney transplant recipient with SARS-CoV-2 infection. This CDR3 region has 18 residues. Trimming removed 0 bases at V and 1 base at J, with 18 bases between. Per germline, CDR1 LGHDT and CDR2 YNNKEL (reference sequence). Using its own MiXCR run on the reads, TCRdb lists one record per CDR3 protein. The table has some 220,000 distinct CDR3 sequences, around 28% seen once. This clonotype has just a few counts. The chain uses TRBV3-1 and TRBJ1-1, with D perhaps TRBD1 (5 bases). This receptor was obtained from a male patient in his thirties who had COVID-19 and was a kidney transplant recipient. Part of the T cell pool may stem from the graft donor. Sequences were derived from a blood sample, sampled at baseline and on day 111 from a kidney transplant recipient. CDR3 nucleotide sequence: TGTGCCAGCAGCCAAGATTTGGATAAGGGACTCTGGAACACTGAAGCTTTCTTT. Protein sequence: CASSQDLDKGLWNTEAFF.